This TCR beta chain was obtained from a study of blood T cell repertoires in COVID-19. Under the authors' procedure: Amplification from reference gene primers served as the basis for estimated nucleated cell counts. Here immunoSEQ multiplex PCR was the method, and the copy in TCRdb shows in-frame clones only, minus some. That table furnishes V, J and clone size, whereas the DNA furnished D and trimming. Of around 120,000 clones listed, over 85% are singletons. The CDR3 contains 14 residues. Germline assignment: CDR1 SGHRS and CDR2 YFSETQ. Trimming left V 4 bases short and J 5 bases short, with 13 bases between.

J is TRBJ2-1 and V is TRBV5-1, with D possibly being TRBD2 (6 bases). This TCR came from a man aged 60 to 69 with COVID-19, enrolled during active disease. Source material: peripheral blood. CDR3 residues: CASSRESRDNEQFF. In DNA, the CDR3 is TGCGCCAGCAGCCGGGAGTCCAGGGACAATGAGCAGTTCTTC.